The clone carrying this T cell receptor beta chain has just a few counts. The data originate from a study of response to subunit inactivated influenza vaccine. Trimming took off 2 bases at V and 9 bases at J, with 11 bases between the two ends. CDR1 is SGHAT, CDR2 FQDESV, per germline (reference sequence). The CDR3 consists of 13 residues. MiXCR, applied by TCRdb to the RT-PCR reads, yields one record per CDR3 protein. This sample carries 500,000 to 750,000 distinct CDR3 sequences, around 13% of them seen once, and the ten largest clones take around 10%. This clonotype originated in a man aged 50 to 60 who received an inactivated influenza vaccine. The chain has TRBV11-1 and TRBJ2-1; D possibly corresponds to TRBD1 (6 bases). Sequences were derived from PBMCs from blood, sampled about 11 days after vaccination. This chain's CDR3 is CASSLLRDTEQFF. The CDR3 nucleotides read TGTGCCAGCAGCTTATTGAGGGACACTGAGCAGTTCTTC.